These 29 T cell receptor beta chains came from one sample sequenced in a study of OX40 agonist ivuxolimab in advanced cancers. Assay: immunoSEQ multiplex PCR; the TCRdb copy retains only in-frame clones and omits some. This sample has 60,000 or so clones, with more than 65% found just once. Sequences were derived from CD4+ or CD8+ T cells sorted from blood, sampled in a trial of the OX40 agonist ivuxolimab. The origin of the receptors is an adult with an advanced solid tumor such as melanoma, head and neck, liver or kidney cancer.

This chain joins TRBV5-1 and TRBJ2-3, with 11 bases identical to TRBD2. J was trimmed by 6 bases and V by 0 bases; bases with no gene match: 9. CDR1 is SGHRS, CDR2 YFSETQ, per germline. This CDR3 has 17 residues. The CDR3 region has the DNA TGCGCCAGCAGCTTGGAGGCTAGCGGGGGGCGATCGGATACGCAGTATTTT. This sequence encodes CASSLEASGGRSDTQYF. The variable domain in full, with the rest retrieved from reference TRBV5-1 and TRBJ2-3, is KAGVTQTPRYLIKTRGQQVTLSCSPISGHRSVSWYQQTPGQGLQFLFEYFSETQRNKGNFPGRFSGRQFSNSRSEMNVSTLELGDSALYLCASSLEASGGRSDTQYFGPGTRLTVL.

This chain links TRBV5-6 with TRBJ2-5, with 11 bases that match TRBD2. The end of the DNA fits TRBJ2-7 better, so the J call may be wrong. CDR1 is SGHDT, CDR2 YYEEEE, per germline. The CDR3 extends over 16 amino acids. In nucleotides, the CDR3 is TGTGCCAGCAGCTCCCCGACTAGCGGGGCCCTTTTCGAGCAGTACTTC. Translating gives CASSSPTSGALFEQYF.

This CDR3 is CSATHPGEQFF. The CDR3 DNA reads TGCAGTGCTACTCACCCAGGAGAGCAGTTCTTC. The rearrangement joins TRBV20-1 to TRBJ2-1; D is unresolved. There are 11 residues in the CDR3. Germline V lookup: CDR1 DFQATT, CDR2 SNEGSKA (reference sequence). V shed 4 bases and J shed 10 bases, with 11 bases lying between them.

This sequence joins TRBV29-1 and TRBJ1-2; a possible D gene is TRBD1 (6 bases). The CDR3 runs 11 residues. The germline V and J ends were trimmed by 5 bases and 6 bases, with 10 bases remaining between them. Germline CDR1 reads SQVTM; CDR2 reads ANQGSEA. CDR3 region: CSVQQGDGYTF. The CDR3 DNA reads as TGCAGCGTTCAACAGGGAGATGGCTACACCTTC.

The chain has TRBV4-1 and TRBJ1-3; maybe TRBD1 (5 bases). CDR1 is MGHRA, CDR2 YSYEKL, per germline. The CDR3 spans 16 residues. V was cut by 0 bases and J by 0 bases, with 9 bases left in between. CDR3 coding DNA: TGCGCCAGCAGCCAAGATCGGACATTCTCTGGAAACACCATATATTTT. Translated, it gives CASSQDRTFSGNTIYF.

The chain has TRBV19 and TRBJ1-3; unclear D gene. The CDR3 length is 17 residues. Germline CDR1 and CDR2: LNHDA and SQIVND (reference sequence). Trimming took 1 base from V and 0 from J, leaving 13 bases between them. CDR3 protein: CASSIAGGTRSGNTIYF. In nucleotides, the CDR3 is TGTGCCAGTAGTATAGCGGGAGGCACCCGCTCTGGAAACACCATATATTTT. The variable domain in full, with the rest retrieved from reference TRBV19 and TRBJ1-3, is DGGITQSPKYLFRKEGQNVTLSCEQNLNHDAMYWYRQDPGQGLRLIYYSQIVNDFQKGDIAEGYSVSREKKESFPLTVTSAQKNPTAFYLCASSIAGGTRSGNTIYFGEGSWLTVV.

The gene calls are TRBV6-5 and TRBJ2-2, with D tentatively TRBD1 (6 bases). Germline CDR1 reads MNHEY; CDR2 reads SVGAGI. With 0 bases removed from V and 6 bases from J, the gap between germline ends came to 14 bases. CDR3 length equals 16 residues. The chain's CDR3 is CASSYSASGGPGELFF. CDR3 nucleotides: TGTGCCAGCAGTTACTCGGCGTCTGGGGGCCCCGGGGAGCTGTTTTTT.

The V call is TRBV6-4, the J call TRBJ2-2, with no clear D. V was shortened by 6 bases and J by 7 bases, with 18 bases between the two germline ends. This CDR3 contains 15 residues. Germline V gene data show CDR1 as MRHNA and CDR2 as SNTAGT. CDR3 amino acids: CASRNRGPRGGELFF. The CDR3 DNA reads as TGTGCCAGCAGGAACCGTGGGCCCCGTGGCGGGGAGCTGTTTTTT.

This clone has just one count. The sample contains more than one DNA sequence encoding this CDR3. The V gene is TRBV5-1, the J gene TRBJ1-6; perhaps TRBD1 as D (5 bases). The germline V gene encodes CDR1 SGHRS and CDR2 YFSETQ. With 1 base removed from V and 9 bases from J, the gap between germline ends came to 11 bases. CDR3 length equals 14 residues. The CDR3 sequence: CASSLLGVGSPLHF. For the CDR3, the DNA is TGCGCCAGCAGCTTGTTAGGGGTAGGTTCACCCCTCCACTTT.

In the case of this clone: At one end, the junction sequence differs from germline, possibly due to a read error. The chain links TRBV7-2 to TRBJ1-1; D is perhaps TRBD1 (5 bases). Germline values: CDR1 SGHTA, CDR2 FQGNSA. The CDR3 is 16 residues long. This CDR3 reads CVSSLDSRGSSTEAFF. For the CDR3, the DNA is TGTGTCAGCAGCTTAGATTCCCGGGGCTCGTCCACTGAAGCTTTCTTT.

The J gene is TRBJ2-2, the V gene TRBV6-1, with D possibly being TRBD1 (6 bases). CDR1 is MNHNS and CDR2 is SASEGT in the germline V gene. V was trimmed by 5 bases and J by 3 bases, leaving 19 bases between them. The CDR3 is made up of 17 amino acids. The CDR3, as DNA: TGTGCCAGCAGTCAAGGGGCATGGACAGCGGACACCGGGGAGCTGTTTTTT. Amino acid sequence: CASSQGAWTADTGELFF.

This clone turned up a few times. The genes are TRBV28 and TRBJ2-5, with D possibly being TRBD1 or TRBD2 (5 bases each). This CDR3 is built from 17 residues. In germline, CDR1 is MDHEN, CDR2 SYDVKM. V shed 7 bases and J shed 5 bases, with 26 bases lying between them. DNA for the CDR3: TGTGCCAGCAATTCCTGGAACGGGGCGCCGGGTATGGAGACCCAGTACTTC. It specifies CASNSWNGAPGMETQYF.

The rearrangement links TRBV6-5 to TRBJ1-2, with 11 bases matching TRBD1. This CDR3 region has 14 residues. V gave up 2 bases and J gave up 7 bases; unmatched junction bases: 3. The germline gives CDR1 MNHEY, CDR2 SVGAGI. CDR3 loop: CASSYRGQGVGYTF. The CDR3 DNA reads TGTGCCAGCAGTTACAGGGGACAGGGGGTTGGCTACACCTTC.

In its sample, this clone was seen a few times. The rearrangement joins TRBV7-2 to TRBJ1-2; a weak D match, TRBD1 (6 bases). This CDR3 has 13 amino acids. The germline V gene has CDR1 SGHTA and CDR2 FQGNSA. Trimming removed 2 bases from V and 6 bases from J, with 10 bases in between. The CDR3 loop reads CASSLQQGNGYTF. DNA of the CDR3: TGTGCCAGCAGCTTACAACAGGGTAATGGCTACACCTTC.

V usage is TRBV6-5 and J usage is TRBJ1-2; 7 nucleotides agree with TRBD1. The germline V gene has CDR1 MNHEY and CDR2 SVGAGI. The V segment lost 2 bases and the J segment 2 bases; nucleotides outside the gene matches: 8. The CDR3 runs 16 residues. The CDR3 region is CASSYLMTGTNYGYTF. CDR3 sequence (DNA): TGTGCCAGCAGTTACCTAATGACAGGGACAAACTATGGCTACACCTTC.

J is TRBJ2-7 and V is TRBV6-6, with D maybe TRBD1 (5 bases). From germline, CDR1 is MNHNY and CDR2 SVGAGI (reference sequence). V was cut by 7 bases and J by 2 bases, with 18 bases left in between. The CDR3 is 15 residues long. This chain's CDR3 is CASMDRSRAPYEQYF. The CDR3 nucleotides read TGTGCCAGCATGGATAGGTCCAGGGCCCCCTACGAGCAGTACTTC.

The V call is TRBV7-2, the J call TRBJ2-1; 9 nucleotides align to TRBD2. CDR3 length equals 16 residues. The germline CDR1 and CDR2 sequences are SGHTA and FQGNSA. V lost 2 bases and J lost 5; bases outside the gene matches: 7. CDR3 nucleotide sequence: TGTGCCAGCAGCTTATTGCGGGGGGGCGGGAACAATGAGCAGTTCTTC. Translation gives CASSLLRGGGNNEQFF.

The chain uses TRBV7-2 and TRBJ2-1, with no clear D. The germline V gene encodes CDR1 SGHTA and CDR2 FQGNSA. The CDR3 is 13 amino acids. V was cut by 1 base and J by 5 bases, with 6 bases left in between. The CDR3 DNA follows: TGTGCCAGCAGCTTAGAGGTTGACAATGAGCAGTTCTTC. Protein: CASSLEVDNEQFF.

Only a few counts were recorded for this clone. The rearrangement joins TRBV5-6 to TRBJ1-2, with D possibly TRBD1 on 5 matching bases. This CDR3 is 16 amino acids long. Germline V gene data show CDR1 as SGHDT and CDR2 as YYEEEE. V was cut by 4 bases and J by 7 bases, with 23 bases left in between. The CDR3 reads CASSPTGPGSRGGYTF. In nucleotides, the CDR3 is TGTGCCAGCAGCCCGACGGGGCCGGGTTCCAGAGGTGGCTACACCTTC.

The V gene is TRBV5-1, the J gene TRBJ2-5, with unresolved D. V was cut by 4 bases and J by 0 bases, with 13 bases left in between. The CDR3 covers 15 residues. Germline V gene data show CDR1 as SGHRS and CDR2 as YFSETQ. DNA for the CDR3: TGCGCCAGCAGCCCCGAAAGCCGGTACCAAGAGACCCAGTACTTC. It encodes CASSPESRYQETQYF.

The chain links TRBV5-1 to TRBJ2-1; 8 nucleotides agree with TRBD2. Germline V gene sequence: CDR1 SGHRS, CDR2 YFSETQ. V was clipped by 0 bases and J by 4 bases; unmatched bases: 9. This CDR3 region has 17 residues. CDR3 in DNA: TGCGCCAGCAGCTTGGAACCAGCGGGGGTTATGTACAATGAGCAGTTCTTC. As protein: CASSLEPAGVMYNEQFF.

The chain recombines TRBV5-1 with TRBJ2-3, with D possibly called TRBD1 or TRBD2 (5 bases each). The V end was cut by 4 bases, the J end by 0 bases, with 12 bases between. The CDR3 extends over 15 amino acids. CDR1 SGHRS and CDR2 YFSETQ come from the germline V gene. CDR3 nucleotides: TGCGCCAGCAGCCCCTTGGGACCTAGCACAGATACGCAGTATTTT. This encodes CASSPLGPSTDTQYF.

This clone was detected only once. The chain employs TRBV19 and TRBJ1-1; D not resolved. V was shortened by 3 bases and J by 0 bases, with 11 bases between the two germline ends. The CDR3 contains 15 residues. Germline V lookup: CDR1 LNHDA, CDR2 SQIVND (reference sequence). CDR3 in amino acids: CASSIGGLLNTEAFF. CDR3 nucleotides: TGTGCCAGTAGTATTGGTGGGCTACTGAACACTGAAGCTTTCTTT.

The V gene is TRBV6-5, the J gene TRBJ1-2; maybe TRBD1 (5 bases). This CDR3 is built from 15 residues. The ends were cut back, 5 bases at V and 6 bases at J, with 19 bases in the middle. Germline V lookup: CDR1 MNHEY, CDR2 SVGAGI. DNA of the CDR3: TGTGCCAGCAGTACCGTGGGGGGGAGTTACCATGGCTACACCTTC. Translating gives CASSTVGGSYHGYTF.

The chain employs TRBV5-1 and TRBJ2-7; 9 bases fit TRBD1. Germline trimming cut 0 bases from V and 6 bases from J; bases unmatched to any gene: 4. Germline V gene sequence: CDR1 SGHRS, CDR2 YFSETQ. This CDR3 region has 14 residues. The CDR3 coding sequence is TGCGCCAGCAGCTTGGGGCGGGACAGGGCCGAGCAGTACTTC. It specifies CASSLGRDRAEQYF.

This chain connects TRBV5-6 to TRBJ2-7; 10 positions agree with TRBD1. The trim removed 4 bases at V and 0 bases at J, leaving 7 bases unmatched. The germline gives CDR1 SGHDT, CDR2 YYEEEE. The CDR3 extends over 16 amino acids. DNA for the CDR3: TGTGCCAGCAGCCTTGGGGACAGGGGTGGCTCCTACGAGCAGTACTTC. Protein sequence: CASSLGDRGGSYEQYF.

This chain joins TRBV27 and TRBJ1-4, with D perhaps matching TRBD1 (5 bases). The V end was cut by 6 bases, the J end by 4 bases, with 18 bases between. Germline-derived CDR1 and CDR2 are MNHEY and SMNVEV (reference sequence). The CDR3 covers 16 residues. CDR3 nucleotides: TGTGCCAGCAGATACAGCTCGGGACGGAGTAATGAAAAACTGTTTTTT. It translates to CASRYSSGRSNEKLFF.

This chain joins TRBV5-1 and TRBJ2-7; D perhaps matches TRBD1 (9 bases). V was cut by 4 bases and J by 4 bases, with 18 bases left in between. Germline CDR1 reads SGHRS; CDR2 reads YFSETQ. The CDR3 is 15 amino acids. CDR3 loop: CASSREGQGVYEQYF. CDR3 coding DNA: TGCGCCAGCAGCCGGGAGGGACAGGGAGTGTACGAGCAGTACTTC.

The chain links TRBV19 to TRBJ2-3, with 10 bases aligning to TRBD2. V shed 3 bases and J 4 bases; nucleotides not matched to a gene: 7. This CDR3 contains 16 residues. CDR1 is LNHDA, CDR2 SQIVND, per germline (reference sequence). In DNA form, the CDR3 reads TGTGCCAGTAGTATTTCGGCTAGCGGGGGCCCAGATACGCAGTATTTT. Translation gives CASSISASGGPDTQYF.